Sequencing of this T cell receptor (beta chain) was carried out in a study of cytomegalovirus exposure and HLA in healthy donors. In the study overall: The 120 validation repertoires and the 666 first-cohort repertoires shared a platform, a later analysis reported. Study-wide points: Most observed TCR sequences were rare, whereas some public TCRs were detected in many donors. Cytomegalovirus status, reportedly, was diagnosed with high specificity and sensitivity by the classifier. The investigators catalogued 150 to 200 TCR beta chains as cytomegalovirus-associated.

Trimming shortened V by 4 bases and J by 3 bases, and 10 bases separated the two germline ends. The germline V gene encodes CDR1 LGHNA and CDR2 YNFKEQ. This CDR3 region has 13 residues. Sequencing used immunoSEQ multiplex PCR; TCRdb keeps in-frame clones, though not all of them. The sample yields about 180,000 clones, 85% seen once. There are a few counts of this clone. As yet, its antigen is unknown. This receptor was identified in a man aged 18-30 years in good health and CMV-seropositive. The chain employs TRBV4-2 and TRBJ2-7, with D perhaps matching TRBD2 (5 bases). Sequences were obtained from PBMCs. The CDR3 sequence: CASSPWTDYEQYF. CDR3 DNA sequence: TGTGCCAGCAGCCCATGGACTGACTACGAGCAGTACTTC.